This TCR beta chain appears in the sequencing data of a study of blood T cell repertoires in COVID-19. Turning to the study itself: Sites in the United States, Italy and Spain provided acute and convalescent COVID-19 samples. From T cells, B-cell-depleted T cells, or PBMCs came the material, which was cDNA or gDNA.

Some clones are missing from TCRdb's copy, which holds only in-frame ones; the method was immunoSEQ multiplex PCR. The sample includes about 220,000 clones, 82% seen only once; the top ten take about 3.2%. The germline CDR1 and CDR2 sequences are SGHAT and FQNNGV. This CDR3 region has 18 residues. The V gene end was trimmed by 4 bases and the J gene end by 7 bases; junction bases not matched to a gene: 16. Across 24 US areas, participants ranged in age from about 18 to 100 years. Recovery among Cohort 3 donors was established by two negative PCRs, clearance, or symptom resolution. This chain connects TRBV11-2 to TRBJ2-1; TRBD1 aligns across 10 bases. The origin of this receptor is a woman aged 55-69 years who had recovered from COVID-19. Sequences were obtained from PBMCs or T cells enriched from blood (not recorded which). In DNA form, the CDR3 reads TGTGCCAGCAGCTCCCTCGGACAGGGGGGACGGTTGGGGAATGAGCAGTTCTTC. Its protein is CASSSLGQGGRLGNEQFF.